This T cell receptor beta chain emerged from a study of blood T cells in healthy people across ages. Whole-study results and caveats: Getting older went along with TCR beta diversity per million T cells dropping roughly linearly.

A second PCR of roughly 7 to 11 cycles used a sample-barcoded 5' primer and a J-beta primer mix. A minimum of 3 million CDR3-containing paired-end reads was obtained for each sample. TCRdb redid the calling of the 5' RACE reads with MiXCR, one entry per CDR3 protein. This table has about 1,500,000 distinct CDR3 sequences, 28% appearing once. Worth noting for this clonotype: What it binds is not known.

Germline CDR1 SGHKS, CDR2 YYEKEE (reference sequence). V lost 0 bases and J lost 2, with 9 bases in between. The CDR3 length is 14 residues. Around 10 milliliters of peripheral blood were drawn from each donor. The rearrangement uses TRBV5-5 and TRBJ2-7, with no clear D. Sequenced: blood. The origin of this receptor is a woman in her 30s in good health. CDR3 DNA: TGTGCCAGCAGCTTGGGCCCGGTGACCTACGAGCAGTACTTC. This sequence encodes CASSLGPVTYEQYF.